This entry lists 5 T cell receptor beta chains sequenced from one sample in a study of cytomegalovirus exposure and HLA in healthy donors. Sequencing used immunoSEQ multiplex PCR; TCRdb keeps in-frame clones, though not all of them. The sample has around 150,000 clones, 88% seen once; the top ten hold just under 8%. The specimen was PBMCs. All receptors derive from a woman aged 18-35 years in good health and CMV-seropositive.

CDR3 loop: CASSPGGASRGNTIYF. DNA of the CDR3: TGTGCCAGCTCACCTGGAGGGGCCTCTCGCGGAAACACCATATATTTT. V usage is TRBV18 and J usage is TRBJ1-3, with D possibly being TRBD1 (5 bases). Germline V CDR1 and CDR2: KGHSH, LQKENI. The V gene lost 3 bases and the J gene lost 4 bases, with 16 bases spanning the gap. CDR3 length: 16 residues.

The genes are TRBV7-6 and TRBJ2-5, with 8 bases that match TRBD1. Germline lookup yields CDR1 SGHVS and CDR2 FNYEAQ. With 6 bases clipped from V and 4 bases from J, the junction kept 4 bases outside the gene matches. The CDR3 has 13 amino acids. This chain's CDR3 is CASSSDRGETQYF. CDR3 sequence (DNA): TGTGCCAGCAGTTCCGACAGGGGAGAGACCCAGTACTTC. Drawing the rest from reference TRBV7-6 and TRBJ2-5, the complete variable domain is GAGVSQSPRYKVTKRGQDVALRCDPISGHVSLYWYRQALGQGPEFLTYFNYEAQQDKSGLPNDRFSAERPEGSISTLTIQRTEQRDSAMYRCASSSDRGETQYFGPGTRLLVL.

In its sample, this clone was seen a few times. The rearrangement links TRBV7-9 to TRBJ2-7, with 8 bases lining up with TRBD1. CDR3 length: 13 residues. V lost 5 bases to trimming and J lost 8 bases; unmatched junction nucleotides: 8. Germline assignment: CDR1 SEHNR and CDR2 FQNEAQ (reference sequence). The CDR3 reads CASSRGQVPKQYF. The CDR3 nucleotides read TGTGCCAGCAGCCGGGGACAGGTTCCCAAGCAGTACTTC.

The gene calls are TRBV7-8 and TRBJ1-1, with 7 bases that match TRBD1. With 1 base clipped from V and 4 bases from J, the junction kept 6 bases outside the gene matches. Germline CDR1 reads SGHVS; CDR2 reads FQNEAQ. This CDR3 has 15 residues. CDR3 region: CASSLGARGFTEAFF. As DNA, the CDR3 is TGTGCCAGCAGCTTAGGGGCCAGGGGGTTCACTGAAGCTTTCTTT.

The count of this clone is one. The chain has TRBV6-5 and TRBJ1-3; D is possibly TRBD1 (5 bases). There are 15 residues in the CDR3. The V gene's germline CDR1 is MNHEY and CDR2 SVGAGI. V dropped 0 bases and J dropped 4 bases, with 10 bases sitting between them. CDR3 nucleotide sequence: TGTGCCAGCAGTTACTCTAGGGGAAGGGGAAACACCATATATTTT. It is translated as CASSYSRGRGNTIYF.